This entry describes one TCR beta chain. This clonotype was found a few times. Its antigen is currently not known. Base qualities are not provided; no much larger clone lies one nucleotide away. The V and J ends are trimmed by 0 bases and 0 bases, leaving 10 bases between them. The CDR3 holds 15 amino acids from the cysteine to the phenylalanine. This entry keeps only the CDR3 DNA: 45 bases, framed from base 1. The germline V gene gives CDR1 as SGHDT and CDR2 as YYEEEE. PBMCs were isolated by Ficoll-Paque density gradient centrifugation. These data originate in a study of T-cell memory formation after mild COVID-19 (dated by TCRdb to the early 2020s). Concerning the study at large: TCR sequence clusters from the two donors were largely donor specific. Two young, previously healthy adult volunteers, one female and one male, were included in the cohort. T-cell clones expanding and contracting after mild COVID-19 in a couple of donors were tracked by longitudinal TCRalpha and TCRbeta repertoire sequencing. Findings and caveats that apply to the study as a whole: Contracting CD4+ clones turned up mainly in the CM and EM memory subsets, whereas EMRA was where CD8+ clones were enriched. Some responding clones were detected in pre-infection memory, which suggested that pre-existing cross-reactive memory T cells had joined the SARS-CoV-2 response. Whether the second-wave clones peaking on day 37 were SARS-CoV-2 specific was not confirmed. Clones that contracted from day 15 to 85 showed balanced CD4/CD8 phenotypes, whereas a second wave of clones that expanded from day 15 to 37 leaned towards CD4+. The study included only a couple of mild cases, and larger cohorts that include severe cases with pre-infection samples were judged to be necessary.

The reads were generated on an Illumina NovaSeq 6000. Using 5'RACE with constant-segment primers, TCRalpha and TCRbeta cDNA libraries were constructed, with sample barcodes and unique molecular identifiers added in the process. RNA was extracted from every sample with Trizol reagent. The libraries were amplified in two PCR steps, and the second step added a second sample barcode and Illumina TruSeq adapters. Sequencing of the libraries was done on an Illumina NovaSeq, producing 2 x 150 bp paired-end reads. As for the original processing: The reads were demultiplexed and collapsed into UMI-guided consensus sequences using migec v1.2.7. With mixcr v2.1.11, UMI consensuses were aligned to TRA and TRB V and J templates and assembled into clonotypes. A clonotype was counted as expanded or contracted only when both edgeR and NoisET called the clonotype significant, with the noise models trained on biological replicates. For edgeR calls, the thresholds were a false discovery rate-adjusted p below 0.01 and a log2 fold-change of 1. PCA with hierarchical clustering of max-normalized trajectories of the 1000 most abundant clonotypes was used as exploratory dynamics analysis. Separately sequenced CD4+ and CD8+ repertoires were used to assign a CD4 or CD8 phenotype to each responding clone. Starting from the raw public reads, TCRdb applied fastp trimming at Q25, assembled clones with MiXCR and retained in-frame beta chains. Each record represents a unique CDR3 protein, reported with the most common genes and DNA among its rows. The V and J calls were not made by the authors but by TCRdb's processing. The sample includes approximately 500,000 distinct CDR3 sequences, with about 23% observed a single time. The leading ten clones occupy about an eighth of the sample.

Sample: PBMCs or a T cell subset sorted from them (not recorded which). The sequence derives from an adult woman who had mild COVID-19 (a few samples of this study predate the infection). The sample titles of this study are shuffled in the database, so cell type and time point are left out; the donor was told from shared clones. Recombination joined TRBV5-6 with TRBJ2-7; a tentative D call is TRBD2 (6 bases match). The CDR3 sequence is CASSLEGLRSYEQYF. The base sequence is TGTGCCAGCAGCTTGGAGGGACTTCGCTCCTACGAGCAGTACTTC.